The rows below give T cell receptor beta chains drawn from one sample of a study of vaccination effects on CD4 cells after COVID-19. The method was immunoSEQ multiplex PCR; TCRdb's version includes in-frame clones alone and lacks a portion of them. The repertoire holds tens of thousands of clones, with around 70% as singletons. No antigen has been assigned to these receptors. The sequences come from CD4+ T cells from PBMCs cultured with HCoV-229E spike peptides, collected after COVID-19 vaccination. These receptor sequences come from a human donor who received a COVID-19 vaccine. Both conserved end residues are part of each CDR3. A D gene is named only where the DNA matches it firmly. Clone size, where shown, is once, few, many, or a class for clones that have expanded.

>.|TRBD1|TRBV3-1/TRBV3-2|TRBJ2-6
CASRQQGAGANVLTF
TGTGCCAGCAGGCAACAGGGGGCGGGGGCCAACGTCCTGACTTTC
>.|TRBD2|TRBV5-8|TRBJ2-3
CASPILAGGPVSTDTQYF
TGTGCCAGCCCAATACTAGCGGGGGGTCCAGTTAGCACAGATACGCAGTATTTT
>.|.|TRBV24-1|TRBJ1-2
CATSDPGRGNYGYTF
TGTGCCACCAGTGACCCTGGACGCGGCAACTATGGCTACACCTTC
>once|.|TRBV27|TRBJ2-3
CASSLSRSVERTDTQYF
TGTGCCAGCAGTTTATCGAGGTCCGTAGAAAGAACAGATACGCAGTATTTT
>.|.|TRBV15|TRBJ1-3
CATSRSRGAGNTIYF
TGTGCCACCAGCAGATCCAGGGGTGCTGGAAACACCATATATTTT
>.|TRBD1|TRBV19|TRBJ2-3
CASSIGTATDTQYF
TGTGCCAGTAGTATCGGGACAGCCACAGATACGCAGTATTTT
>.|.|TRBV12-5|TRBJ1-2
CASGLVQGWSLFGYTF
TGTGCTAGTGGTTTGGTACAGGGTTGGTCTTTGTTTGGCTACACCTTC
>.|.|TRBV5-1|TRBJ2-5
CASSSSQVQETQYF
TGCGCCAGCAGCTCGTCACAGGTCCAAGAGACCCAGTACTTC
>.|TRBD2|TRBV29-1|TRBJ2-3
CSATPSGGRGDTQYF
TGCAGCGCGACTCCGAGCGGGGGGCGGGGAGATACGCAGTATTTT
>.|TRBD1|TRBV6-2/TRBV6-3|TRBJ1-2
CASSSHRGQGYTF
TGTGCCAGCAGTTCTCACAGGGGGCAGGGCTACACCTTC